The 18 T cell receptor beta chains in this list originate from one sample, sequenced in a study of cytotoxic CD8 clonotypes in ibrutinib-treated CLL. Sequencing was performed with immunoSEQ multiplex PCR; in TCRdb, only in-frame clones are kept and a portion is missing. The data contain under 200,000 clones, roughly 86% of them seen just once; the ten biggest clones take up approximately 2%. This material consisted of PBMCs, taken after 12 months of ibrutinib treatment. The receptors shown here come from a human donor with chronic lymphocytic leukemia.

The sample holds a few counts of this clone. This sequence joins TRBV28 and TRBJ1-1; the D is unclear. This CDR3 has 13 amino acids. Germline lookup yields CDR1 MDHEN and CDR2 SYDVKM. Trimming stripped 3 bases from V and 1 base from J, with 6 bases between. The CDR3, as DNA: TGTGCCAGCAGTTTTAATGCGAACACTGAAGCTTTCTTT. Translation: CASSFNANTEAFF.

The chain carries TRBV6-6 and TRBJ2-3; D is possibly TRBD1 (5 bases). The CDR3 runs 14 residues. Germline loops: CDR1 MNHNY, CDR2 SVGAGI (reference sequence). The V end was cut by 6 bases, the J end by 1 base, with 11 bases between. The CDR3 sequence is CASSKEQGTDTQYF. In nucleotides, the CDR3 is TGTGCCAGCAGCAAAGAACAGGGCACAGATACGCAGTATTTT.

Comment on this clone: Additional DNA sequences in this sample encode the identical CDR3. CDR3 loop: CASSIRDSNQPQHF. CDR3 DNA: TGTGCCAGTAGTATAAGAGACAGCAATCAGCCCCAGCATTTT. The gene calls are TRBV19 and TRBJ1-5; D is ambiguous. The V end was cut by 2 bases, the J end by 1 base, with 6 bases between. Looked up from germline, CDR1 is LNHDA and CDR2 is SQIVND (reference sequence). This CDR3 region has 14 residues.

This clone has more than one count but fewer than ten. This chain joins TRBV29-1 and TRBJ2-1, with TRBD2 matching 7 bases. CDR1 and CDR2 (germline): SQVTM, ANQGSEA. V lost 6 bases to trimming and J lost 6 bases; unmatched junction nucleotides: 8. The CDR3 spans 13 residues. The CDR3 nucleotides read TGCAGCGTGGAATCGACTAGCCGCAATGAGCAGTTCTTC. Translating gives CSVESTSRNEQFF.

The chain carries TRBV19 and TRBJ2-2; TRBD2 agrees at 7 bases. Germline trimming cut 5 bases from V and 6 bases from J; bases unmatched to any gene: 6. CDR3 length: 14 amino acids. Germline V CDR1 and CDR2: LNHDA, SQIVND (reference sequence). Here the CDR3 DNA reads TGTGCCAGTAGTTTCACTAGCGTCCCCGGGGAGCTGTTTTTT. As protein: CASSFTSVPGELFF.

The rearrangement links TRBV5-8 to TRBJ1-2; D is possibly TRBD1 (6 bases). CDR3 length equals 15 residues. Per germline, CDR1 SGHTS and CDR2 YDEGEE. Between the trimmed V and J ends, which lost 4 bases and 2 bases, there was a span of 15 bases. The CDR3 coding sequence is TGTGCCAGCAGCCCCCTCGGGGGGCTGAACTATGGCTACACCTTC. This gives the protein CASSPLGGLNYGYTF.

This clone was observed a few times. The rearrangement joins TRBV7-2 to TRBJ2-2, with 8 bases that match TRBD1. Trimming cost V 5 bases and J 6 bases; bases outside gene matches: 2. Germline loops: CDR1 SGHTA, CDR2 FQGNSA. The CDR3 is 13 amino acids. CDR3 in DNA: TGTGCCAGCAGCGGACAGGGATCCGGGGAGCTGTTTTTT. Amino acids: CASSGQGSGELFF. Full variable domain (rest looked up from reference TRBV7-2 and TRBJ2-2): GAGVSQSPSNKVTEKGKDVELRCDPISGHTALYWYRQSLGQGLEFLIYFQGNSAPDKSGLPSDRFSAERTGGSVSTLTIQRTQQEDSAVYLCASSGQGSGELFFGEGSRLTVL.

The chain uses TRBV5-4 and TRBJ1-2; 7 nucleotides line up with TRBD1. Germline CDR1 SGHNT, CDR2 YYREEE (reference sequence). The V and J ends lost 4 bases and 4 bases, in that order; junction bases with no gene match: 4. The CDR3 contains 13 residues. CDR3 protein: CASSTDRAYGYTF. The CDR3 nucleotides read TGTGCCAGCAGCACAGACAGGGCCTATGGCTACACCTTC.

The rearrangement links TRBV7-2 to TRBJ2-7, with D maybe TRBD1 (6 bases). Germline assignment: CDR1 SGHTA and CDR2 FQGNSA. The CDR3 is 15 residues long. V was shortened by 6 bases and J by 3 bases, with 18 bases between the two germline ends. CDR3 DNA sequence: TGTGCCAGCAGGGGGGCATACCGGACAGACTACGAGCAGTACTTC. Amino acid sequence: CASRGAYRTDYEQYF. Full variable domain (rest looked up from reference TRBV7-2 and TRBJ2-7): GAGVSQSPSNKVTEKGKDVELRCDPISGHTALYWYRQSLGQGLEFLIYFQGNSAPDKSGLPSDRFSAERTGGSVSTLTIQRTQQEDSAVYLCASRGAYRTDYEQYFGPGTRLTVT.

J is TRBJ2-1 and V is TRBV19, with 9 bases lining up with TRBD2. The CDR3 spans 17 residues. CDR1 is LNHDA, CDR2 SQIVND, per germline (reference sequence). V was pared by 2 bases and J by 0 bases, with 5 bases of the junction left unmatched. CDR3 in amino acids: CASSIIAGESSYNEQFF. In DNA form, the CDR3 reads TGTGCCAGTAGTATAATAGCGGGGGAGAGCTCCTACAATGAGCAGTTCTTC.

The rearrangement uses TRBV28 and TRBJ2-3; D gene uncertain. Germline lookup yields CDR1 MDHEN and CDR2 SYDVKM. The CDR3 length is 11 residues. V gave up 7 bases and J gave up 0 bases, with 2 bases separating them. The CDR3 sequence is CASKSTDTQYF. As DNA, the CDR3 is TGTGCCAGCAAGAGCACAGATACGCAGTATTTT. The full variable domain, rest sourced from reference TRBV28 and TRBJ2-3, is DVKVTQSSRYLVKRTGEKVFLECVQDMDHENMFWYRQDPGLGLRLIYFSYDVKMKEKGDIPEGYSVSREKKERFSLILESASTNQTSMYLCASKSTDTQYFGPGTRLTVL.

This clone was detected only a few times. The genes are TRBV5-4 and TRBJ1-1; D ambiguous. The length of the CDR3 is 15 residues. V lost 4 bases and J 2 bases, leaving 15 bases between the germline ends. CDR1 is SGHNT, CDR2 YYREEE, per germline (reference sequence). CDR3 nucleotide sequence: TGTGCCAGCAGCCCTCAGACAAGCACTAACACTGAAGCTTTCTTT. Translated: CASSPQTSTNTEAFF.

In DNA, the CDR3 is TGTGCCAGCAGCCAAGATGGTGGGCAGCCCCAGCATTTT. As protein: CASSQDGGQPQHF. The V gene is TRBV14, the J gene TRBJ1-5; the D is unclear. The CDR3 runs to 13 residues. V dropped 0 bases and J dropped 7 bases, with 7 bases sitting between them. Germline V lookup: CDR1 SGHDN, CDR2 FVKESK.

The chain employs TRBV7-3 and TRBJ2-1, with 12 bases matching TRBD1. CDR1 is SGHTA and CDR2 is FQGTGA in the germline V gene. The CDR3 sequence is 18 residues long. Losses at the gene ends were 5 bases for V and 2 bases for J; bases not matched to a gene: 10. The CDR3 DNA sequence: TGTGCCAGCAGCCAGGGACAGGGGGCATATGGGCCCTACAATGAGCAGTTCTTC. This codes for CASSQGQGAYGPYNEQFF.

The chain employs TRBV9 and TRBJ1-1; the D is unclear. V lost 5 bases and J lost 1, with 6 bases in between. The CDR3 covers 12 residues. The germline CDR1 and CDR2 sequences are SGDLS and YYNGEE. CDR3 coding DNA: TGTGCCAGCAGGGGTCCGAACACTGAAGCTTTCTTT. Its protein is CASRGPNTEAFF.

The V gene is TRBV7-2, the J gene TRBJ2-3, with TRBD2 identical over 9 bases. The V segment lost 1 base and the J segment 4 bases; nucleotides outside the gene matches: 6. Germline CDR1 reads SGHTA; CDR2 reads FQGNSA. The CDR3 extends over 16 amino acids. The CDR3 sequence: CASSLVGSGRSDTQYF. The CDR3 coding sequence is TGTGCCAGCAGCTTAGTCGGTAGCGGGAGATCAGATACGCAGTATTTT.

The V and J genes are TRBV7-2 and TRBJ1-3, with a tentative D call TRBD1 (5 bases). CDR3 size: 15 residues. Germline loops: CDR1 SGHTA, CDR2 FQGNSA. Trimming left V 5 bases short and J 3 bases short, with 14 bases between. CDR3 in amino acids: CASSLGWGFGNTIYF. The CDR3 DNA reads TGTGCCAGCAGCCTCGGGTGGGGGTTTGGAAACACCATATATTTT.

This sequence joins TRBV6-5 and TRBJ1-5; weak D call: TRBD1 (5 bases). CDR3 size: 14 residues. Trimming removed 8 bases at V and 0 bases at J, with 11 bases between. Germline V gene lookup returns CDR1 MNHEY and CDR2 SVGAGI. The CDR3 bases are TGTGCCAGCGGGCGGGGGGATAGCAATCAGCCCCAGCATTTT. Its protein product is CASGRGDSNQPQHF.